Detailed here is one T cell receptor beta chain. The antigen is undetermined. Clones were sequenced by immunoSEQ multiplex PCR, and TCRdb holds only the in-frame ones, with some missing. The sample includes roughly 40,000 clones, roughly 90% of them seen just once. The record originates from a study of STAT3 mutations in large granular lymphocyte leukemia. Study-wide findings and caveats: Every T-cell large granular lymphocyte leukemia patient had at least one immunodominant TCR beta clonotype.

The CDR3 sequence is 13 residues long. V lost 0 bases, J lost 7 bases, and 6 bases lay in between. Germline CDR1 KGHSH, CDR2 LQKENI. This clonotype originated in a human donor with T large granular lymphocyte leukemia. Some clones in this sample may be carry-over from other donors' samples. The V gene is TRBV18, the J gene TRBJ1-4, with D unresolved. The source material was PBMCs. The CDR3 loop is CASSPPGVEKLFF. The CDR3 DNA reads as TGTGCCAGCTCACCACCCGGGGTTGAAAAACTGTTTTTT. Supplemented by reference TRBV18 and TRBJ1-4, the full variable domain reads NAGVMQNPRHLVRRRGQEARLRCSPMKGHSHVYWYRQLPEEGLKFMVYLQKENIIDESGMPKERFSAEFPKEGPSILRIQQVVRGDSAAYFCASSPPGVEKLFFGSGTQLSVL.